This record covers a single TCR beta chain. The antigen remains unidentified. This specimen comes from a study of cytomegalovirus exposure and HLA in healthy donors. The V gene lost 0 bases and the J gene lost 0 bases, with 14 bases spanning the gap. CDR1 is MNHNS, CDR2 SASEGT, per germline. CDR3 length: 18 amino acids. Overall study findings and caveats: A later analysis reported that several of the most significant clusters appeared to be linked to common viral pathogens, among them Epstein-Barr virus.

PCR primers comprised 60 Vbeta and 13 Jbeta primers. This table comes from immunoSEQ multiplex PCR, and its TCRdb copy is limited to in-frame clones, with some not included. Of just over 150,000 clones in the sample, nearly 80% are singletons; the top ten hold 2.5% to 3.5%. The sequencing input was PBMCs. The V call is TRBV6-1, the J call TRBJ1-4; D gene uncertain. The TCR sequence derives from a woman in her thirties or forties in good health and CMV-seronegative. The CDR3 here is CASSEAGGQAATNEKLFF. The CDR3 nucleotides are TGTGCCAGCAGTGAAGCAGGAGGTCAGGCGGCAACTAATGAAAAACTGTTTTTT.